Each of the 10 T cell receptor beta chains below was sequenced from the same sample in a study of blood T cell repertoires in COVID-19. Sequencing used immunoSEQ multiplex PCR; TCRdb keeps in-frame clones, though not all of them. The sample carries approximately 100,000 clones, more than 80% recorded once. Sequences were obtained from peripheral blood. These receptors were collected from a woman at least 80 years old with acute or convalescent COVID-19.

The chain joins TRBV6-2 or TRBV6-3 to TRBJ2-1; 7 positions agree with TRBD2. The CDR3 has 14 residues. Looked up from germline, CDR1 is MNHEY and CDR2 is SVGEGT. The V gene end was trimmed by 5 bases and the J gene end by 7 bases; junction bases not matched to a gene: 8. This CDR3 reads CASSNRWGGNEQFF. The CDR3 DNA reads TGTGCCAGCAGTAACAGATGGGGAGGGAATGAGCAGTTCTTC.

A few counts support this clone. This chain uses TRBV5-5 with TRBJ2-7; 8 nucleotides match TRBD1. This CDR3 contains 14 residues. Germline V CDR1 and CDR2: SGHKS, YYEKEE (reference sequence). Unmatched junction bases numbered 7, after V lost 3 bases and J lost 5 bases. CDR3 sequence (DNA): TGTGCCAGCAGCTCGTGGACAGGGTCGAACGAGCAGTACTTC. Residues: CASSSWTGSNEQYF.

CDR3 in amino acids: CASSSDRGGNQPQHF. Written as DNA, the CDR3 is TGTGCCAGCAGCTCCGACAGGGGTGGCAATCAGCCCCAGCATTTT. The chain combines TRBV5-6 with TRBJ1-5; 8 bases agree with TRBD1. The V gene end was trimmed by 3 bases and the J gene end by 2 bases; junction bases not matched to a gene: 4. The CDR3 extends over 15 amino acids. Germline V gene sequence: CDR1 SGHDT, CDR2 YYEEEE.

V is TRBV2 and J is TRBJ1-5; TRBD1 is a possible D gene (5 bases). V was cut by 5 bases and J by 0 bases, with 8 bases left in between. The V gene's germline CDR1 is SNHLY and CDR2 FYNNEI. CDR3 length: 14 amino acids. The chain's CDR3 is CASSQGISNQPQHF. The CDR3, as DNA: TGTGCCAGCAGTCAGGGAATTAGCAATCAGCCCCAGCATTTT. Looking up the rest from reference TRBV2 and TRBJ1-5 gives the full variable domain: EPEVTQTPSHQVTQMGQEVILRCVPISNHLYFYWYRQILGQKVEFLVSFYNNEISEKSEIFDDQFSVERPDGSNFTLKIRSTKLEDSAMYFCASSQGISNQPQHFGDGTRLSIL.

The CDR3 reads CASNLGQGVSPLHF. CDR3 nucleotide sequence: TGTGCCAGCAACTTGGGACAGGGGGTGTCACCCCTCCACTTT. The chain uses TRBV28 and TRBJ1-6; TRBD1 agrees at 11 bases. This CDR3 has 14 residues. V shed 7 bases and J 10 bases; nucleotides not matched to a gene: 6. The germline gives CDR1 MDHEN, CDR2 SYDVKM.

The chain employs TRBV19 and TRBJ1-1; 8 positions agree with TRBD1. In germline, CDR1 is LNHDA, CDR2 SQIVND (reference sequence). CDR3 size: 14 residues. V shed 5 bases, J shed 4 bases, and the junction held 6 bases outside the gene matches. CDR3 sequence (DNA): TGTGCCAGTAGTTTGGACAGGGAAGGCACTGAAGCTTTCTTT. It translates to CASSLDREGTEAFF.

This clone was picked up one time. The V and J genes are TRBV11-2 and TRBJ1-5; the D gene is possibly TRBD1 (5 bases). Trimming removed 0 bases at V and 2 bases at J, with 8 bases between. Per germline, CDR1 SGHAT and CDR2 FQNNGV. The CDR3 consists of 15 residues. Here the CDR3 reads CASSLEGRGNQPQHF. CDR3 sequence (DNA): TGTGCCAGCAGCTTAGAGGGGCGCGGCAATCAGCCCCAGCATTTT.

The CDR3 region is CASSPSGTGSPLHF. The CDR3 DNA reads as TGTGCCAGCAGCCCAAGTGGGACAGGGTCACCCCTCCACTTT. V and J are TRBV7-3 and TRBJ1-6; 9 nucleotides agree with TRBD1. The V and J ends lost 5 bases and 10 bases, in that order; junction bases with no gene match: 6. From germline, CDR1 is SGHTA and CDR2 FQGTGA. This CDR3 has 14 amino acids.

The chain links TRBV4-1 to TRBJ1-2; 8 bases agree with TRBD1. Trimming cost V 3 bases and J 6 bases; bases outside gene matches: 12. The CDR3 is made up of 16 amino acids. The germline gives CDR1 MGHRA, CDR2 YSYEKL. The CDR3: CASSHPSADRVNGYTF. In nucleotides, the CDR3 is TGCGCCAGCAGCCACCCATCGGCGGACAGGGTGAATGGCTACACCTTC.

The genes are TRBV27 and TRBJ2-3; possibly TRBD1 for D (5 bases). Germline loops: CDR1 MNHEY, CDR2 SMNVEV (reference sequence). The V end was cut by 6 bases, the J end by 0 bases, with 16 bases between. The CDR3 has 16 amino acids. The CDR3 protein is CASSQMGHLSTDTQYF. CDR3 sequence (DNA): TGTGCCAGCAGCCAAATGGGGCACCTAAGCACAGATACGCAGTATTTT.